Each of the 7 T cell receptor beta chains below was sequenced from the same sample in a study of blood T cell repertoires in COVID-19. Data came from immunoSEQ multiplex PCR; TCRdb stores just in-frame clones and leaves some out. The data hold approximately 380,000 clones, with 88% observed a single time. The specimen was PBMCs or T cells enriched from blood (not recorded which). The origin of the receptors is a woman aged 18-30 years who had recovered from COVID-19.

This clone has a single count. The CDR3 loop reads CASSPRDSNSPLHF. The CDR3 DNA follows: TGTGCCAGCAGCCCGCGGGACAGCAATTCACCCCTCCACTTT. J is TRBJ1-6 and V is TRBV13, with TRBD1 identical over 7 bases. Germline V gene lookup returns CDR1 PRHDT and CDR2 FYEKMQ (reference sequence). The length of the CDR3 is 14 residues. V lost 5 bases and J lost 7; bases outside the gene matches: 5.

The gene calls are TRBV6-5 and TRBJ1-1; 9 bases are shared with TRBD1. Germline CDR1 is MNHEY and CDR2 is SVGAGI. This CDR3 is 14 amino acids long. J gave up 3 bases and V 5 bases, and 4 bases lay outside the gene matches. The CDR3 spells CASSKQGAYTEAFF. CDR3 bases: TGTGCCAGCAGTAAACAGGGGGCGTACACTGAAGCTTTCTTT.

This chain uses TRBV5-1 with TRBJ1-6; 8 nucleotides agree with TRBD1. V lost 4 bases and J lost 7; bases outside the gene matches: 4. This CDR3 spans 14 amino acids. Germline-derived CDR1 and CDR2 are SGHRS and YFSETQ. The CDR3 DNA reads as TGCGCCAGCAGCCCCAGGACAGGGAATTCACCCCTCCACTTT. It translates to CASSPRTGNSPLHF. Supplemented by reference TRBV5-1 and TRBJ1-6, the full variable domain reads KAGVTQTPRYLIKTRGQQVTLSCSPISGHRSVSWYQQTPGQGLQFLFEYFSETQRNKGNFPGRFSGRQFSNSRSEMNVSTLELGDSALYLCASSPRTGNSPLHFGNGTRLTVT.

This chain uses TRBV5-1 with TRBJ2-4; possible D gene TRBD1, 5 bases. The CDR3 runs to 16 residues. Germline CDR1 is SGHRS and CDR2 is YFSETQ. V lost 0 bases and J 6 bases, leaving 16 bases between the germline ends. The CDR3 nucleotides are TGCGCCAGCAGCTTGGCCGAGCAGGGCCTGGGAAACATTCAGTACTTC. Translated: CASSLAEQGLGNIQYF.

The V gene is TRBV19, the J gene TRBJ1-1; D may be TRBD1 (6 bases). The ends were cut back, 5 bases at V and 11 bases at J, with 21 bases in the middle. The length of the CDR3 is 14 residues. Germline loops: CDR1 LNHDA, CDR2 SQIVND (reference sequence). As DNA, the CDR3 is TGTGCCAGTAGTCCCGGACAGATCCTAGGTAGCGCTTTCTTT. This sequence encodes CASSPGQILGSAFF.

The V gene is TRBV6-5, the J gene TRBJ1-1; 7 positions match TRBD1. Germline V gives CDR1 MNHEY, CDR2 SVGAGI. The CDR3 runs to 16 residues. Germline trimming cut 0 bases from V and 1 base from J; bases unmatched to any gene: 5. The CDR3 nucleotides are TGTGCCAGCAGTTACTCCGTAACAGGGGCGAACACTGAAGCTTTCTTT. Residues: CASSYSVTGANTEAFF.

The chain combines TRBV7-3 with TRBJ1-2; 10 bases map to TRBD1. Germline loops: CDR1 SGHTA, CDR2 FQGTGA. J was trimmed by 8 bases and V by 4 bases; bases with no gene match: 7. The CDR3 is made up of 14 amino acids. CDR3 loop: CASSSRDRGRGYTF. CDR3 coding DNA: TGTGCCAGCAGCTCCCGGGACAGGGGACGAGGCTACACCTTC.